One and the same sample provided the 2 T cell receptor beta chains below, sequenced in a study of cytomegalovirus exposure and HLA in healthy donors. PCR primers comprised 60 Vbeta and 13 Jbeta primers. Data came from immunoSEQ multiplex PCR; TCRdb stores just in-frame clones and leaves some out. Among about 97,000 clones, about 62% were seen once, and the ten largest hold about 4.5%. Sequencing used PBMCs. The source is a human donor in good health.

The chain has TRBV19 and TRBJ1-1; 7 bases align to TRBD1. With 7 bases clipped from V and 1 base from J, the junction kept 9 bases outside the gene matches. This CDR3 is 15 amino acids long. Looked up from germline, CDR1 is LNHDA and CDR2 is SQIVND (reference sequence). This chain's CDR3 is CASKGEDRANTEAFF. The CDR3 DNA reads TGTGCCAGTAAGGGAGAAGACAGGGCGAACACTGAAGCTTTCTTT.

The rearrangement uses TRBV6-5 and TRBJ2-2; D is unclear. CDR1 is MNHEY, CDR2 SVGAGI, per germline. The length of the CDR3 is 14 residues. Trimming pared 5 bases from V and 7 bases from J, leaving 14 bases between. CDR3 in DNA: TGTGCCAGCAGTGCTGCGGCACGAGGCGGGGAGCTGTTTTTT. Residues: CASSAAARGGELFF.